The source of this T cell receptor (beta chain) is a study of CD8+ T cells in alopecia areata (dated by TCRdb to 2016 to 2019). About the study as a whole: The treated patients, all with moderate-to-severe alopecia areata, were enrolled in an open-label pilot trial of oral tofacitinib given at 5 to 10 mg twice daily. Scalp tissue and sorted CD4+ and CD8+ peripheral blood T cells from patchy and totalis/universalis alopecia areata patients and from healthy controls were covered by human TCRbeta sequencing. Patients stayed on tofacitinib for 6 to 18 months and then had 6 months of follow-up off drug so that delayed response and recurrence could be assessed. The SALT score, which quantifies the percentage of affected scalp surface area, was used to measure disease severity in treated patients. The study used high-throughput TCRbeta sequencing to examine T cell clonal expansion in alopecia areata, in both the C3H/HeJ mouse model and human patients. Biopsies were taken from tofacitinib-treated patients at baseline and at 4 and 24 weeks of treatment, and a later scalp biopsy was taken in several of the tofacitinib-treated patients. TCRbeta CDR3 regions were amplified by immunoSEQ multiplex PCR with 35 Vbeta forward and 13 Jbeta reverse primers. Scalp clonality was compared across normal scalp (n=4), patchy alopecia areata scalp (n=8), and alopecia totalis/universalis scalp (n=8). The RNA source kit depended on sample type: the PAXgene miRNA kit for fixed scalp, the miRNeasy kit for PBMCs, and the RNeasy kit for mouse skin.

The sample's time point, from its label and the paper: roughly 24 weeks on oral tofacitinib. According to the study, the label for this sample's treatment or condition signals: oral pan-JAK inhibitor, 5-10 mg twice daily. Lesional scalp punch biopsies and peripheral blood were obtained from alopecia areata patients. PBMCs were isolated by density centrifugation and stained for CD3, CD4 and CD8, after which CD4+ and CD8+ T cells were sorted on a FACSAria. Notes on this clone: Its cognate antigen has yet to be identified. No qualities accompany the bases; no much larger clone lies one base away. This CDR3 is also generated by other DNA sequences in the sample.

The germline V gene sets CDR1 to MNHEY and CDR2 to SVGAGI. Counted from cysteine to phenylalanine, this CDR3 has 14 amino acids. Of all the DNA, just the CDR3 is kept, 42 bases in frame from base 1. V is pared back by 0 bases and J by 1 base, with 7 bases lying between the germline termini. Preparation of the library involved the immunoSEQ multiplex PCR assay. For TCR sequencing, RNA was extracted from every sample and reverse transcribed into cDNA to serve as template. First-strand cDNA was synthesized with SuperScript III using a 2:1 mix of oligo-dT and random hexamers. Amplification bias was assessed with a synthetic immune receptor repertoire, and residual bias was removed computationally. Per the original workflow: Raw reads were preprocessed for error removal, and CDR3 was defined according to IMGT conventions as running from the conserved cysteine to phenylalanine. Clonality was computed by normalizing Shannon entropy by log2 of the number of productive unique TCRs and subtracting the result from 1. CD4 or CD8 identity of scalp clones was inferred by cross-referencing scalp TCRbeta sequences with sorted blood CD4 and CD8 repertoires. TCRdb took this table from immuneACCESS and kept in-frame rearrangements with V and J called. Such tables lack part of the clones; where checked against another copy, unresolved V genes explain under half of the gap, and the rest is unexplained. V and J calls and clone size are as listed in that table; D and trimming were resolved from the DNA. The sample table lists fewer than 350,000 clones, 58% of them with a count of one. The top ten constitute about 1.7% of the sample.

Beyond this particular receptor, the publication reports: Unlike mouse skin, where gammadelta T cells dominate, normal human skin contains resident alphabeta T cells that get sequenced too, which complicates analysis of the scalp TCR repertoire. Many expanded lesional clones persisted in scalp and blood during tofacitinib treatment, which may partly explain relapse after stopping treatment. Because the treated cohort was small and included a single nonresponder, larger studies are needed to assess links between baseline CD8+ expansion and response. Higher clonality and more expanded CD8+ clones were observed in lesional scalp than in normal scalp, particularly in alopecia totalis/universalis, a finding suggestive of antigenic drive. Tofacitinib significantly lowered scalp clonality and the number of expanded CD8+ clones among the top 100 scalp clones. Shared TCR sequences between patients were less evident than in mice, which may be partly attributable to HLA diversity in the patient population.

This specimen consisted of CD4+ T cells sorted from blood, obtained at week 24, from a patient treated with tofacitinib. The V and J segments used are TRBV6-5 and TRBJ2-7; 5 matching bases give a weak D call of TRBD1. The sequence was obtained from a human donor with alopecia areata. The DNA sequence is TGTGCCAGCAGTTACTCAAGGGGTTCCTACGAGCAGTACTTC. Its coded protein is CASSYSRGSYEQYF.